This T cell receptor (beta chain) was captured in a study of regulatory T cells in long-lasting Graves disease (dated by TCRdb to the early 2020s). Some background on the complete study: Antithyroid drugs had been taken for less than 3 months by newly diagnosed Graves' disease patients. The study was conducted in China and was registered as a clinical trial. A total of around 35 samples underwent TCR sequencing: about 13 from persistent and approximately 20 from newly diagnosed Graves' disease patients. This study used TCR sequencing and RNA sequencing of peripheral blood to compare persistent Graves' disease patients against newly diagnosed Graves' disease patients. The full study reports these points: More public clonotypes were shared among persistent patients (more than 2,500) than among newly diagnosed patients (approximately 1,000). Sequencing and analysis were limited to the TCR beta chain. Only peripheral blood was studied, because thyroid tissue, the primary lesion, was inaccessible. Lower TCR Shannon entropy and fewer highly expanded clones were observed in persistent Graves' disease patients than in newly diagnosed patients, which suggested clonal expansion. Persistent disease showed preferential use of TRBV28, TRBJ1-2 and TRBJ2-5, whereas newly diagnosed disease favored TRBV20-1 and TRBJ2-1. As a limitation, the authors acknowledged that the small sample size may reduce accuracy.

As for this clonotype: Its antigen remains unidentified. No much larger clone is present one base from it, and per-base qualities are unavailable.

The time point label, as the study defines it: newly diagnosed GD, antithyroid drugs for less than 3 months. For both TCR sequencing and RNA sequencing, RNA was extracted from PBMCs using TRIzol. The diagnosis of Graves' disease was made according to American Thyroid Association guidelines. Patients for the study were recruited at an endocrinology department in Xi'an, China. Each patient gave 9 to 10 milliliters of peripheral blood, collected in an EDTA anticoagulant tube. Ficoll Paque Plus density gradient separation was used to isolate PBMCs, and no additional T cell sorting was done. An Agilent 2100 Bioanalyzer and agarose gel were used to assess RNA quality, and a NanoDrop 2000 was used to measure RNA concentration. Clipping removes 0 bases from V and 6 bases from J, with 6 as the unmatched junction base count. Per the germline V gene, SGHRS is the CDR1 and YFSETQ is the CDR2. CDR3 length: 15 amino acids, cysteine to phenylalanine. Only the CDR3 DNA stays, 45 bases, in frame from base 1.

The library was produced with multiplex PCR. Sequencing instrument: Illumina HiSeq 4000. TCR beta libraries were built with iRepertoire HTBI primers and Arm-PCR amplification of CDR3 regions. Before sequencing, the PCR products went through gel purification. Turning to the authors' computational methods: A total of 62 TRBV and approximately 15 TRBJ segments were identified across samples and were used for gene usage analysis of CDR3 amino acid clonotypes. COPE and FqMerger were used to merge filtered high-quality paired reads into contigs. BLAST was used to align contigs to IMGT TRBV, TRBD and TRBJ reference genes, and CDR3 was defined according to IMGT. Any clonotype with a frequency above 0.1% was classified as a highly expanded clone. Repertoire diversity was measured by Shannon entropy, and V-J evenness by the Gini coefficient. A clonotype found in more than one individual was treated as public. TCRdb reprocessed the public reads (quality trimming at Q25 with fastp, clone calling with MiXCR) and kept in-frame beta chains. Every CDR3 protein is listed once, alongside the most common genes and DNA of its rows. The V and J calls here are based on TCRdb, not the publication. The sample yields about 430,000 distinct CDR3 sequences; 15% were counted once. The ten largest account for approximately 7.8% of the sample.

The data were also submitted as part of a second study, on T cells in Graves' hyperthyroidism and ophthalmopathy. The second study reports: Stable Graves' hyperthyroidism was defined as no progression to ophthalmopathy during 18 months of follow-up. Hyperthyroidism patients were newly diagnosed, had a disease duration of under 2 months, and were aged 18 to 65 years. Patients with uncontrolled infections, other autoimmune diseases, pregnancy or lactation were excluded. Diagnoses were established on the basis of clinical symptoms, serum thyroxine and TRAb, thyroid ultrasound, and orbital computed tomography. A first-round RT-PCR of the TCR CDR3 used the HTBI primer set with the Qiagen OneStep RT-PCR kit. Most expanded thyroid clonotypes (frequency above 0.001) were also detected in blood, suggesting blood repertoires may reflect thyroid immune responses. A model built on a 13 V-J signature distinguished ophthalmopathy from stable hyperthyroidism, reaching roughly 88% sensitivity and about 81% specificity in cross-validation and 80%/75% in testing. In validation, the model predicted progression to ophthalmopathy with approximately 70% sensitivity and less than 75% specificity, a median of roughly seven months before onset. To identify distinguishing TCR V-J signatures, a discovery cohort of some 100 patients was used, comprising 43 with Graves' ophthalmopathy and roughly 60 with stable Graves' hyperthyroidism. An independent validation cohort of 18 to 20 hyperthyroidism patients and about 16 patients who later progressed to ophthalmopathy tested prospective prediction of ophthalmopathy. The 100 discovery patients were randomly split 7:3 into training and test sets. Thyroid tissue and blood T-cell repertoires from about 6 Graves' hyperthyroidism patients were also compared in the study. Once sampling was done, hyperthyroidism patients were given methimazole at a starting dose of 30 mg daily, whereas ophthalmopathy patients were given high-dose intravenous methylprednisolone. Libraries were constructed in a second round of multiplex PCR, after which size selection and purification were performed. The libraries were sequenced on an Illumina HiSeq2000 using paired-end 100 bp reads. SOAPnuke was used to process the raw data, removing reads that contained adapters or uncalled bases, had a mean Phred below 15, or lacked an exact match to the constant primer or identifier. High-quality paired reads were merged using COPE v1.2.5, and each unique nucleotide sequence was defined as a clonotype. Clonotypes were aligned to IMGT TRBV, TRBD and TRBJ reference segments using MiTCR v1.1. Analysis was restricted to V-J combinations with a frequency above 0.0001, which covered roughly 99% of repertoires. A TCS score was defined as the ratio between F50 (clonal expansion) and ExV (chaos), using BLOSUM62-based TCRdist between CDR3 peptides within each V-J. Welch's t-statistics and random forest reduced roughly 540 V-J features to roughly 13, which were used in a naive Bayes classifier (R e1071). Sample size was not statistically predetermined, and investigators were not blinded to group allocation. The paper reports TCR Vbeta CDR3 sequencing of roughly 140 peripheral blood samples: approximately 41 ophthalmopathy, about 75 hyperthyroidism and approximately 17 progressor patients.

The source of this sequence is a middle-aged woman with Graves disease. Donor details come from another sample of the same person, matched by shared clones. The sequencing used peripheral blood mononuclear cells (PBMCs), collected at new diagnosis, from a patient treated with antithyroid drugs. The chain joins TRBV5-1 to TRBJ2-7, with 10 middle bases fitting TRBD2. The DNA reads TGCGCCAGCAGCTTGGATAGCGGGAGGCTGGGCGAGCAGTACTTC. Its coded protein is CASSLDSGRLGEQYF.